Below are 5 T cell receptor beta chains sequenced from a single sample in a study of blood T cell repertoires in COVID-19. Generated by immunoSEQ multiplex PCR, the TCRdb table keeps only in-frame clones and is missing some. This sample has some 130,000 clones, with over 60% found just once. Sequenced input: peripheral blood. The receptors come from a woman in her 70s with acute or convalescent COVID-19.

The DNA for the CDR3 is TGTGCCAGCAGCCAAGATGGGGGGGCAGGGTTCAATGGCTACACCTTC. Its translation is CASSQDGGAGFNGYTF. V gene TRBV3-1 (or the pseudogene TRBV3-2) combines with J gene TRBJ1-2; possible D gene TRBD1, 6 bases. Germline-derived CDR1 and CDR2 are LGHDT and YNNKEL (reference sequence). This CDR3 spans 16 amino acids. V lost 0 bases and J 6 bases, leaving 17 bases between the germline ends.

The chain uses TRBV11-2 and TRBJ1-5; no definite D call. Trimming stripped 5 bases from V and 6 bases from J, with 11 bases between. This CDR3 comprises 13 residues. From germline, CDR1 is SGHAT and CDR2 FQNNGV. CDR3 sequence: CASSALGSQPQHF. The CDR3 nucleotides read TGTGCCAGCAGCGCGCTCGGGAGTCAGCCCCAGCATTTT.

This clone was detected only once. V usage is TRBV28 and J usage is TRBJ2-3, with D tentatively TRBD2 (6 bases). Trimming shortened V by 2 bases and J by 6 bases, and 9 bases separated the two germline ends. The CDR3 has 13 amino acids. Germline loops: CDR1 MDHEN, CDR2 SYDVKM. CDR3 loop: CASSLGGSDTQYF. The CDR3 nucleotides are TGTGCCAGCAGTTTAGGGGGGTCGGATACGCAGTATTTT. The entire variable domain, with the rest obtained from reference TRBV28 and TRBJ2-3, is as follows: DVKVTQSSRYLVKRTGEKVFLECVQDMDHENMFWYRQDPGLGLRLIYFSYDVKMKEKGDIPEGYSVSREKKERFSLILESASTNQTSMYLCASSLGGSDTQYFGPGTRLTVL.

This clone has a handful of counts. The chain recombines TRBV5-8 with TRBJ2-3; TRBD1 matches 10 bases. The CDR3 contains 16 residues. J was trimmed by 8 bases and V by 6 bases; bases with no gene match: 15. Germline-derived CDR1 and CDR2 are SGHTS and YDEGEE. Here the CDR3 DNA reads TGTGCCAGCACCAGCAGCCGGGACAGGGGCTGGGTTACGCAGTATTTT. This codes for CASTSSRDRGWVTQYF.

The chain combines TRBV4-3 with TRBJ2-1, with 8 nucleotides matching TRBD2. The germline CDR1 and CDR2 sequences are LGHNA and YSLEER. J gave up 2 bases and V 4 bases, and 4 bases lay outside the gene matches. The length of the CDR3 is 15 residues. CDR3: CASSPGGATYNEQFF. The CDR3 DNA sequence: TGCGCCAGCAGCCCCGGGGGGGCCACCTACAATGAGCAGTTCTTC.